This T cell receptor (beta chain) was captured in a study of cytotoxic CD8 clonotypes in ibrutinib-treated CLL. Study details: Patients attained about 25 partial and 2 complete responses; at median 68 months, about 15 remained remitted while about twelve progressed.

This CDR3 has 13 amino acids. CDR1 and CDR2 from the germline V gene are SGHTA and FQGNSA. V lost 4 bases and J 2 bases, leaving 7 bases between the germline ends. Assay: immunoSEQ multiplex PCR; the TCRdb copy retains only in-frame clones and omits some. The profile shows roughly 300,000 clones, around 77% of them singletons. Here the sequenced sample was PBMCs, taken at disease progression, from a patient treated with ibrutinib. The receptor comes from a human donor with chronic lymphocytic leukemia. The chain combines TRBV7-2 with TRBJ2-3; D tentatively reads TRBD1 or TRBD2 (5 bases each). The CDR3 nucleotides read TGTGCCAGCAGCTGGGACCACACAGATACGCAGTATTTT. Translation: CASSWDHTDTQYF.